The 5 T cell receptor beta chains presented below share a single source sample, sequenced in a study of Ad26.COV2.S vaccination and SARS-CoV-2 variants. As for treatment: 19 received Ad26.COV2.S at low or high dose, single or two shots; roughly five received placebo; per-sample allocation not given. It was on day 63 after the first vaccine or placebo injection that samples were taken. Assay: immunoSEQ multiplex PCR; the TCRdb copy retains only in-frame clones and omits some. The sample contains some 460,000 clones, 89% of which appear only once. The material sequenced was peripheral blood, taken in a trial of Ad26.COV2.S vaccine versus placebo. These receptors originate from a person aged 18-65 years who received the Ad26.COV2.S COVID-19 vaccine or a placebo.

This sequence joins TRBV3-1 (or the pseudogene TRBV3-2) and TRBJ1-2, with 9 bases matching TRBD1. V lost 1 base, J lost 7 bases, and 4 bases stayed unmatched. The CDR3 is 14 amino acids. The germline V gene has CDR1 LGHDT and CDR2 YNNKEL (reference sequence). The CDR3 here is CASSQGGTGFGYTF. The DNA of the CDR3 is TGTGCCAGCAGCCAAGGAGGGACAGGGTTTGGCTACACCTTC.

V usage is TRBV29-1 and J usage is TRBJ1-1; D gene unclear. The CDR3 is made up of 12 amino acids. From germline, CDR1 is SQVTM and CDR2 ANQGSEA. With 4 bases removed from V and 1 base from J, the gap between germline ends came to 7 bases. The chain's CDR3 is CSVGNQNTEAFF. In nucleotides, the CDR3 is TGCAGCGTTGGAAACCAGAACACTGAAGCTTTCTTT.

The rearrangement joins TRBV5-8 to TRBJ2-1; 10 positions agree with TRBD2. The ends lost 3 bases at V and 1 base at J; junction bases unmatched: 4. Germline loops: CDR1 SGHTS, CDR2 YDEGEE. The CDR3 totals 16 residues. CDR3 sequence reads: CASSSGSGRSYNEQFF. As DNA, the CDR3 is TGTGCCAGCAGCTCAGGTAGCGGGAGGTCCTACAATGAGCAGTTCTTC.

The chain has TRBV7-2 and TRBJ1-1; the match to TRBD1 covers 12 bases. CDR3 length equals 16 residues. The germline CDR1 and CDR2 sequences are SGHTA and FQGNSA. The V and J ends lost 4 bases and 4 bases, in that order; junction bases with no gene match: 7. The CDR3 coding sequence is TGTGCCAGCAGCTCCGGGACAGGGGGCTTTGGCACTGAAGCTTTCTTT. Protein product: CASSSGTGGFGTEAFF.

Written as DNA, the CDR3 is TGTGCCAGCTCACCCTTAGGACAGGACAGATACACTGAAGCTTTCTTT. This codes for CASSPLGQDRYTEAFF. The V gene is TRBV18, the J gene TRBJ1-1; TRBD1 agrees at 7 bases. The CDR3 length is 16 residues. Germline CDR1 is KGHSH and CDR2 is LQKENI. V dropped 3 bases and J dropped 3; count of bases not matched to a gene: 10.